This paragraph covers one T cell receptor (beta chain) sequence. This clone's antigen is unknown. No quality values exist for individual bases; no much larger clone is one base distant. The CDR3 measures 14 amino acids from cysteine to phenylalanine. Only CDR3 DNA is held: 42 bases, read in frame from base 1. The germline V gene (reference sequence) provides CDR1 DFQATT and CDR2 SNEGSKA. V is clipped by 1 base and J by 3 bases, and the sequence between their germline boundaries is 13 bases long. The data are from a study of patients and donors after allogeneic stem cell transplantation (dated by TCRdb to about 2020). The library relied on RT-PCR. Sequencing relied on a NextSeq 550. Through fastp at Q25 and MiXCR, TCRdb rebuilt clones from the public reads, retaining in-frame beta chains. Each CDR3 protein appears once, grouped with its most common genes and DNA. The sample table shows approximately 160,000 distinct CDR3 sequences, and roughly 31% are seen once. The ten largest account for approximately 3.5% of the sample.

The chain couples TRBV20-1 to TRBJ2-7; the D segment cannot be called with confidence. The sample taken for sequencing was blood, either unsorted or a sorted T cell fraction (not recorded which). This TCR was recovered from a human donor who was either an allogeneic HSCT recipient or a stem cell or donor lymphocyte infusion donor (not recorded which). It is not recorded whose cells these are; they may come from a transplant donor. CDR3 protein: CSARAVDPFYEQYF. The bases read TGCAGTGCTAGAGCTGTGGACCCATTCTACGAGCAGTACTTC.